The sequence of this T cell receptor beta chain was determined in a study of OX40 agonist ivuxolimab in advanced cancers. Study-level background: The eligibility criteria allowed prior anti-PD-1, anti-PD-L1 or anti-CTLA-4 therapy, and 40% had some.

TCRdb keeps only in-frame clones here, not all; method: immunoSEQ multiplex PCR. Counted here are 60,000 to 80,000 clones, approximately 89% occurring once; the ten biggest clones make up roughly 10%. This clone was recorded once. The germline V gene has CDR1 LGHNA and CDR2 YNFKEQ. This CDR3 has 13 amino acids. The trim removed 4 bases at V and 5 bases at J, leaving 2 bases unmatched. This sequence originates from an adult with an advanced solid tumor such as melanoma, head and neck, liver or kidney cancer. Source: CD4+ or CD8+ T cells sorted from blood, taken in a trial of the OX40 agonist ivuxolimab. J is TRBJ2-3 and V is TRBV4-2, with TRBD2 matching over 8 bases. CDR3 residues: CASSPLAEDTQYF. Written as DNA, the CDR3 is TGTGCCAGCAGCCCACTAGCGGAAGATACGCAGTATTTT.